This T cell receptor (beta chain) came from a study of T cell responses to AZD1222 COVID-19 vaccine. Study conclusions and caveats: Donors skewed white British and female; clonal diversity was possibly underestimated. Repertoire sampling happened only post peak T cell response.

About this clone: Its antigen is unidentified.

The germline V and J ends were trimmed by 1 base and 3 bases, with 7 bases remaining between them. The CDR3 length is 13 residues. The germline V gene has CDR1 SGHNT and CDR2 YENEEA. This table comes from immunoSEQ multiplex PCR, and its TCRdb copy is limited to in-frame clones, with some not included. This sample has roughly 120,000 clones, with approximately 85% found just once. The sequencing used peripheral blood, collected on day 0 of MenACWY control vaccination. This clonotype originated in an adult in good health. J is TRBJ2-7 and V is TRBV11-3; D unclear. The CDR3: CASSLVDGYEQYF. CDR3 in DNA: TGTGCCAGCAGCTTAGTAGACGGCTACGAGCAGTACTTC.